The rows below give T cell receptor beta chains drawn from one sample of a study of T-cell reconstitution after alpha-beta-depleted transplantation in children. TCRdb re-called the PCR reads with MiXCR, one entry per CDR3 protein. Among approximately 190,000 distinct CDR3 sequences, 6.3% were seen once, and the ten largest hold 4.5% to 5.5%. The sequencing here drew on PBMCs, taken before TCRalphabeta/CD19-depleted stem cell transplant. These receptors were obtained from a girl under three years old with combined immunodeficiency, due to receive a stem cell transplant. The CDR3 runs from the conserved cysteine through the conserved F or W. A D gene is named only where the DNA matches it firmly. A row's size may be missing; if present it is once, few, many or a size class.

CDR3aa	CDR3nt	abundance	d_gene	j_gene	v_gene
CASSLDLERGAFF	TGTGCCAGCAGCTTAGATCTCGAGAGGGGGGCTTTCTTT	many	-	TRBJ1-1	TRBV11-2
CASSLGTGIQYF	TGTGCCAGCAGTTTAGGGACTGGCATTCAGTACTTC	many	-	TRBJ2-4	TRBV12-3/TRBV12-4
CASSPFGSDYNEQFF	TGTGCCAGCAGCCCCTTCGGTTCCGACTACAATGAGCAGTTCTTC	many	-	TRBJ2-1	TRBV7-2
CASSLFELIGGDTQYF	TGTGCCAGCAGTTTATTTGAACTAATCGGAGGAGATACGCAGTATTTT	many	-	TRBJ2-3	TRBV28
CASSYSTWAANEKLFF	TGTGCCAGCAGTTACTCGACCTGGGCGGCTAATGAAAAACTGTTTTTT	many	-	TRBJ1-4	TRBV6-2/TRBV6-3
CASSRGLLDRGLNEQFF	TGTGCCAGCAGCCGTGGCTTATTGGACAGAGGGCTCAATGAGCAGTTCTTC	many	-	TRBJ2-1	TRBV12-3/TRBV12-4
CASSPFWSSGEEETQYF	TGTGCCAGCAGCCCTTTTTGGTCTAGCGGGGAAGAAGAGACCCAGTACTTC	many	TRBD2	TRBJ2-5	TRBV4-2
CSAFFASGTINYEQYF	TGCAGTGCCTTTTTCGCTAGCGGTACCATCAACTACGAGCAGTACTTC	-	TRBD2	TRBJ2-7	TRBV20-1
CASSEYFPGAGESGETQYF	TGTGCCAGCAGTGAATATTTCCCGGGTGCGGGGGAGTCGGGAGAGACCCAGTACTTC	many	TRBD2	TRBJ2-5	TRBV25-1
CASSLELAGTGELFF	TGTGCCAGCAGCTTAGAACTAGCAGGGACCGGGGAGCTGTTTTTT	many	-	TRBJ2-2	TRBV7-3
CASSLTITGPNQPQHF	TGTGCCAGCAGCTTGACCATTACAGGGCCGAATCAGCCCCAGCATTTT	many	-	TRBJ1-5	TRBV7-9
CASSLVRSYNEQFF	TGCGCCAGCAGCTTGGTGCGCTCCTACAATGAGCAGTTCTTC	many	-	TRBJ2-1	TRBV5-1
CSVGAMNTGELFF	TGCAGCGTTGGAGCGATGAACACCGGGGAGCTGTTTTTT	many	-	TRBJ2-2	TRBV29-1
CSARPGTSGSSEQFF	TGCAGTGCTAGGCCCGGGACTAGCGGGAGTAGTGAGCAGTTCTTC	many	TRBD2	TRBJ2-1	TRBV20-1
CASRPGTGGYEQYF	TGTGCCAGCAGACCCGGGACAGGGGGATACGAGCAGTACTTC	many	TRBD1	TRBJ2-7	TRBV12-3/TRBV12-4
CSDLLAGVRETQYF	TGCAGCGATTTACTAGCGGGAGTTAGAGAGACCCAGTACTTC	many	TRBD2	TRBJ2-5	TRBV29-1
CASSLQGFPVAEAFF	TGTGCCAGCAGCCTACAGGGTTTTCCGGTCGCTGAAGCTTTCTTT	many	-	TRBJ1-1	TRBV3-1
CATRQDNEQFF	TGTGCCACACGACAGGACAATGAGCAGTTCTTC	many	-	TRBJ2-1	TRBV15
CASSHGGGGLNDEQFF	TGTGCCAGCAGCCACGGCGGGGGGGGTCTTAACGATGAGCAGTTCTTC	many	TRBD2	TRBJ2-1	TRBV6-2/TRBV6-3
CSARETGASTDTQYF	TGCAGTGCTAGAGAAACAGGGGCAAGCACAGATACGCAGTATTTT	many	TRBD1	TRBJ2-3	TRBV20-1
CAISDSRGSGNTIYF	TGTGCCATCAGTGATTCCAGGGGCTCTGGAAACACCATATATTTT	many	-	TRBJ1-3	TRBV10-3
CASSFAGTSGKETQYF	TGTGCCAGCAGCTTTGCCGGGACTAGCGGGAAAGAGACCCAGTACTTC	few	TRBD2	TRBJ2-5	TRBV11-1
CASSQGARMNTEAFF	TGCGCCAGCAGCCAGGGGGCTCGAATGAACACTGAAGCTTTCTTT	many	-	TRBJ1-1	TRBV4-3
CASNPEVREGPYNEQFF	TGTGCCAGCAATCCTGAGGTGCGGGAGGGCCCCTACAATGAGCAGTTCTTC	many	TRBD2	TRBJ2-1	TRBV28
CASSLSRTGETQYF	TGTGCCAGCAGCTTATCAAGGACGGGGGAGACCCAGTACTTC	many	-	TRBJ2-5	TRBV7-8
CSLAGVRFGTDTQYF	TGCAGCCTAGCGGGAGTGAGGTTCGGCACAGATACGCAGTATTTT	many	TRBD2	TRBJ2-3	TRBV20-1
CSVDGLGYGYTF	TGCAGCGTTGATGGTCTCGGCTATGGCTACACCTTC	many	-	TRBJ1-2	TRBV29-1
CASSLGLGELFF	TGTGCCAGCAGCTTAGGACTCGGGGAGCTGTTTTTT	many	-	TRBJ2-2	TRBV7-2
CSVGEGPRGQPQHF	TGCAGCGTTGGTGAAGGCCCCCGGGGTCAGCCCCAGCATTTT	many	-	TRBJ1-5	TRBV29-1
CSANDRGIDEQYF	TGCAGTGCTAACGACAGGGGTATCGACGAGCAGTACTTC	many	TRBD1	TRBJ2-7	TRBV20-1
CASSQGSGYKNIQYF	TGCGCCAGCAGCCAGGGGTCGGGGTACAAAAACATTCAGTACTTC	many	-	TRBJ2-4	TRBV4-3
CASSLVPGDYNEQFF	TGTGCCAGCAGTTTGGTCCCGGGAGACTACAATGAGCAGTTCTTC	many	-	TRBJ2-1	TRBV12-3/TRBV12-4
CASSPGQALKETQYF	TGTGCCAGCAGCCCGGGACAGGCCCTTAAAGAGACCCAGTACTTC	many	TRBD1	TRBJ2-5	TRBV7-9
CASSLGVQGATETQYF	TGTGCCAGCAGCTTAGGAGTACAGGGGGCTACGGAGACCCAGTACTTC	many	TRBD1	TRBJ2-5	TRBV7-9
CASSLVQGDQPQHF	TGTGCCAGCAGTTTGGTACAGGGGGATCAGCCCCAGCATTTT	many	TRBD1	TRBJ1-5	TRBV12-3/TRBV12-4
CASSLRREGRGELFF	TGTGCCAGCAGCTTAAGGCGGGAGGGCCGCGGGGAGCTGTTTTTT	many	TRBD2	TRBJ2-2	TRBV7-2
CASQRVYSTDTQYF	TGTGCCAGTCAGCGGGTCTATAGCACAGATACGCAGTATTTT	many	-	TRBJ2-3	TRBV7-2